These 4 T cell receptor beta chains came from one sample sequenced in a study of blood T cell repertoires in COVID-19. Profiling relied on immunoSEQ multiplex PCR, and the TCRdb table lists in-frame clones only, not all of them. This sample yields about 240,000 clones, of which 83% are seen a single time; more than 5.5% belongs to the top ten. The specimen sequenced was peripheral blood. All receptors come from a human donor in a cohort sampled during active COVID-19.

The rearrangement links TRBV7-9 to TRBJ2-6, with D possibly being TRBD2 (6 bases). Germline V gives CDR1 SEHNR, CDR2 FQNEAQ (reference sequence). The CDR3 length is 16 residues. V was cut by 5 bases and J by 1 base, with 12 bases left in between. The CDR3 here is CASSGPRGSGANVLTF. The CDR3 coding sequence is TGTGCCAGCAGCGGCCCTCGGGGGTCTGGGGCCAACGTCCTGACTTTC. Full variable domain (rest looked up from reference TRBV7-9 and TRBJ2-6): DTGVSQNPRHKITKRGQNVTFRCDPISEHNRLYWYRQTLGQGPEFLTYFQNEAQLEKSRLLSDRFSAERPKGSFSTLEIQRTEQGDSAMYLCASSGPRGSGANVLTFGAGSRLTVL.

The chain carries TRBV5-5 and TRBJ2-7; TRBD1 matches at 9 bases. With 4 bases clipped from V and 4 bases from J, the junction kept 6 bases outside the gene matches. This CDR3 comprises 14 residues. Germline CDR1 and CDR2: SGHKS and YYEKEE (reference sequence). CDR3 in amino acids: CASSPGTGIYEQYF. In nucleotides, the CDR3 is TGTGCCAGCAGCCCCGGGACAGGGATTTACGAGCAGTACTTC.

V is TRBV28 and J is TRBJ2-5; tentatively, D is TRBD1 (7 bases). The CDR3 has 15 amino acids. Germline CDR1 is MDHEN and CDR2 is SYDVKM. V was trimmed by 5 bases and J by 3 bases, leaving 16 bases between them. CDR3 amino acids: CASSTQGGREETQYF. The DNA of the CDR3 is TGTGCCAGCAGTACCCAGGGGGGACGGGAAGAGACCCAGTACTTC.

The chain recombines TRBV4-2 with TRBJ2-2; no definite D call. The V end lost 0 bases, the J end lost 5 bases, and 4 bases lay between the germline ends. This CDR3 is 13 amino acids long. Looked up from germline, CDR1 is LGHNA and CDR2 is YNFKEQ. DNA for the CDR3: TGTGCCAGCAGCCAAGATGAGACCGGGGAGCTGTTTTTT. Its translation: CASSQDETGELFF.